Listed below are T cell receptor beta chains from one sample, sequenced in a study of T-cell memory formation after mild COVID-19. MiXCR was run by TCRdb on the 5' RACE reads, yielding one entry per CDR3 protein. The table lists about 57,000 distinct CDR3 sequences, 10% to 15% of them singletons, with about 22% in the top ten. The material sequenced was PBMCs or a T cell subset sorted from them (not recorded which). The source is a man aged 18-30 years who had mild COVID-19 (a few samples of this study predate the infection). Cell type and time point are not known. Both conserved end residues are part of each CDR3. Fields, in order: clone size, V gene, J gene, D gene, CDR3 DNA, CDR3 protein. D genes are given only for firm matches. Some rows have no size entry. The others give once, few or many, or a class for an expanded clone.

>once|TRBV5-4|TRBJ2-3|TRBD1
TGTGCCAGCAGCCCAGGACAGGGCTCAGATACGCAGTATTTT
CASSPGQGSDTQYF
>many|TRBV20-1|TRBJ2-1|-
TGCAGTGCTAGTCCTACGTTAGCGATGTGGTTCTTC
CSASPTLAMWFF
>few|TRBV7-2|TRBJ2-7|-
TGTGCCAGCAGCTTAGGGGGTATTCGGTACGAGCAGTACTTC
CASSLGGIRYEQYF
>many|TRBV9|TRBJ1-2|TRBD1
TGTGCCAGCAGCCCAGGACAGGGGCCCTATGGCTACACCTTC
CASSPGQGPYGYTF
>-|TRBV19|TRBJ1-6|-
TGTGCCAGTAGGCAGGTGGATAATTCACCCCTCCACTTT
CASRQVDNSPLHF
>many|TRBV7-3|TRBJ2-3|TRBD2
TGTGCCAGCAGCAAGGCCTCGCGGGGGGGATCCGATACGCAGTATTTT
CASSKASRGGSDTQYF
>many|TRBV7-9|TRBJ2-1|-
TGTGCCAGCAGTCGGTCCAATGAGCAGTTCTTC
CASSRSNEQFF
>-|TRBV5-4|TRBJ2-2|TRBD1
TGTGCCAGCAGCCGGACAGGGCCCGGGGAGCTGTTTTTT
CASSRTGPGELFF
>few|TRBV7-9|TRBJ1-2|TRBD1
TGTGCCAGCAGAAAAGCACCGGGACAGGTGAACTATGGCTACACCTTC
CASRKAPGQVNYGYTF
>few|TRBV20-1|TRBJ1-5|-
TGCAGTGCTAGTTATAGTTATAGCAATCAGCCCCAGCATTTT
CSASYSYSNQPQHF
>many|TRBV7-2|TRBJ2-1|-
TGTGCCAGCAGCTTAGAACAGTTGGGAAACAATGAGCAGTTCTTC
CASSLEQLGNNEQFF
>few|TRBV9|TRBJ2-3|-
TGTGCCAGCAGCGGTGGGCTCCTCACAGATACGCAGTATTTT
CASSGGLLTDTQYF
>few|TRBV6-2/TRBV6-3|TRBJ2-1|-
TGTGCCAGCAGTACGGACTTGAGAAATGAGCAGTTCTTC
CASSTDLRNEQFF
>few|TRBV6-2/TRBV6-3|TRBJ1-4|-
TGTGCCAGCTGTGGGGAGCCTAATGAAAAACTGTTTTTT
CASCGEPNEKLFF
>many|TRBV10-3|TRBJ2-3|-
TGTGCCATCAGTGACAGTACGCAGTATTTT
CAISDSTQYF
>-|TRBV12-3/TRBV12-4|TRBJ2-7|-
TGTGCCAGCAGTTTGGGGACCCACTACGAGCAGTACTTC
CASSLGTHYEQYF
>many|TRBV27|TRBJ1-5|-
TGTGCCAGCAGTTCGGGGCAGCCATCCTATCAGCCCCAGCATTTT
CASSSGQPSYQPQHF
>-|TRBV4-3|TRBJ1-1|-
TGCGCCAGCAGCCAAGATTGGGGGGCAGGAGCTTTCTTT
CASSQDWGAGAFF
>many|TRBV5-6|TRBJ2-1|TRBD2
TGTGCCAGCAGCTTGCGCCAGCGGGGGAACAATGAGCAGTTCTTC
CASSLRQRGNNEQFF
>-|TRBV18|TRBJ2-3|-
TGTGCCAGCTCATCTGTACAGGGGAGGGCAGATACGCAGTATTTT
CASSSVQGRADTQYF
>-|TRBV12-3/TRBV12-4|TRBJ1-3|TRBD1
TGTGCCAGCAGTTTAAGGGGACAGAGAAACACCATATATTTT
CASSLRGQRNTIYF
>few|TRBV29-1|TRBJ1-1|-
TGCAGCGTTGAAGCGAGAGGGATGACAACTGAAGCTTTCTTT
CSVEARGMTTEAFF
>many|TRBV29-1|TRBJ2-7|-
TGCAGCGTTCTACAGGTAACACACGAGCAGTACTTC
CSVLQVTHEQYF
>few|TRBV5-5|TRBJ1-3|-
TGTGCCAGCAGCTTGACAGCGGCTAACACCATATATTTT
CASSLTAANTIYF
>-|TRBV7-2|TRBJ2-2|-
TGTGCCAGCAGCTTAGCAGGGACTTCCAACACCGGGGAGCTGTTTTTT
CASSLAGTSNTGELFF
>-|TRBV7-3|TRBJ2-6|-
TGTGCCAGCAGCCTAGCCGGGGCGGGGGCCAACGTCCTGACTTTC
CASSLAGAGANVLTF
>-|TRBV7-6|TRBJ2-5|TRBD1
TGTGCCAGCAGCTTAGGGTCAGGGGGCCCCCAAGAGACCCAGTACTTC
CASSLGSGGPQETQYF
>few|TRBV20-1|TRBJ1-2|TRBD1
TGCAGTGCTACAGGACAACCAGGGGGAGGCATCTATGGCTACACCTTC
CSATGQPGGGIYGYTF
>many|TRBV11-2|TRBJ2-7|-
TGTGCCAGCAGCTTAGGGGAGGACGCATACTCCTACGAGCAGTACTTC
CASSLGEDAYSYEQYF
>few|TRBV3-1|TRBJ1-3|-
TGTGCCAGCAGCCAAGGAAACTCTGGAAACACCATATATTTT
CASSQGNSGNTIYF
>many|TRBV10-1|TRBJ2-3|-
TGCGCCAGCAGTGCAAGCGGCACAGATACGCAGTATTTT
CASSASGTDTQYF
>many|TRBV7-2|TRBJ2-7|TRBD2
TGTGCCAGCAGCCCGGGACTAGCGGAAGCCCTCGAGCAGTACTTC
CASSPGLAEALEQYF
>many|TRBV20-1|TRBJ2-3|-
TGCAGTGCTAGGTCACTGGGACAAAATACGCAGTATTTT
CSARSLGQNTQYF
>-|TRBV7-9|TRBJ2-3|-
TGTGCCAGCAGCTTTTGGGACCGACCCCCAGATACGCAGTATTTT
CASSFWDRPPDTQYF
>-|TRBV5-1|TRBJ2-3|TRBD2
TGCGCCAGCACGACTAGCGGGGGGAGGACAGATACGCAGTATTTT
CASTTSGGRTDTQYF
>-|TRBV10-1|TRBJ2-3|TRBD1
TGCGCCAGCAGTGAGGGAGGACAGGGGGGAGATACGCAGTATTTT
CASSEGGQGGDTQYF
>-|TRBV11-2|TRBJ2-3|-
TGTGCCAGCAGCTTAGAGCTAGGAAGGGCGGTAGATACGCAGTATTTT
CASSLELGRAVDTQYF